This T cell receptor (beta chain) was identified during a study of cytomegalovirus exposure and HLA in healthy donors. General study points: No immune exposure information besides CMV serostatus was available. Per a prior analysis, the majority of TCR beta V segments were productive roughly 87% or roughly 30% of the time.

Nominally healthy donors were sampled, though unrecorded immune exposures were likely. Note on this clone: Antigen unknown.

With 60 Vbeta and 13 Jbeta primers, the PCR was carried out. This table comes from immunoSEQ multiplex PCR, and its TCRdb copy is limited to in-frame clones, with some not included. The sample records 130,000 or so clones, 70% to 75% being singletons. Material for sequencing was PBMCs. The sequence was collected from a man aged 30 to 45 in good health and CMV-seronegative.

CDR3 protein: CAWSVIGAANQPQHF. CDR3 nucleotides: TGTGCCTGGAGTGTAATTGGGGCGGCCAATCAGCCCCAGCATTTT. This chain uses TRBV30 with TRBJ1-5; D is possibly TRBD1 (5 bases). Germline CDR1 and CDR2: GTSNPN and SVGIG (reference sequence). There are 15 residues in the CDR3. Trimming removed 0 bases from V and 3 bases from J, with 12 bases in between.